These T cell receptor beta chains were read from a single sample in a study of T cell clonotyping in hematopoietic cell transplantation. Repertoires were generated with immunoSEQ multiplex PCR, while TCRdb's copy carries only in-frame clones and drops some. Of more than 55,000 clones listed, around 94% are singletons. The sequencing input was peripheral blood mononuclear cells. Receptors originate from a middle-aged man in good health. Some clones in this sample may be carry-over from other donors' samples. The CDR3 runs from the conserved cysteine through the conserved F or W.

j_call v_call cdr3_aa
TRBJ2-5 TRBV9 CASSMQQGRQETQYF
TRBJ1-2 TRBV27 CASRDTANYGYTF
TRBJ1-5 TRBV2 CASRAGTGSNQPQHF
TRBJ2-2 TRBV28 CASRPGPNTGELFF
TRBJ1-3 TRBV28 CASSPYGGRPQNTIYF
TRBJ1-2 TRBV9 CASSLGDRVSGYTF
TRBJ2-5 TRBV6-5 CASGGLAGGETQYF
TRBJ1-5 TRBV27 CASSGTGYQPQHF
TRBJ2-7 TRBV5-4 CASSPDRRKGYEQYF
TRBJ2-7 TRBV5-1 CASSLEPAGGPVSYEQYF
TRBJ1-5 TRBV28 CASSSGVTQPQHF
TRBJ1-1 TRBV2 CASSGAGQGKAFF
TRBJ2-2 TRBV9 CASSGRMGGGELFF
TRBJ1-2 TRBV19 CASNRASDSAGYTF
TRBJ2-7 TRBV28 CASTSPAYEQYF
TRBJ2-1 TRBV6-6 CASSYVQNNEQFF
TRBJ1-1 TRBV7-9 CASSPEGVRAGGRNTEAFF
TRBJ1-1 TRBV1 CTSSRGAETEAFF
TRBJ2-4 TRBV2 CASSFRGEDKNIQYF
TRBJ1-5 TRBV15 CATTENRGPEPQHF
TRBJ2-1 TRBV7-3 CASRLPGGNEQFF
TRBJ2-5 TRBV5-1 CASSLGQGMGETQYF